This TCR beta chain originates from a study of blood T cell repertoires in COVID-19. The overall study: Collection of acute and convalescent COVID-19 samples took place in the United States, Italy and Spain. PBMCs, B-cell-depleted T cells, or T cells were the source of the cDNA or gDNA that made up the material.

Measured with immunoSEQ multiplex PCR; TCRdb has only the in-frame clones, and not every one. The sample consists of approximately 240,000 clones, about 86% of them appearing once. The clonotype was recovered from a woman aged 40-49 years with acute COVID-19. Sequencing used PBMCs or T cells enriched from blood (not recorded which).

CDR3 in DNA: TGTGCCACCAGTGATTTTTCTGACGGGGAAGCTTTCTTT. It translates to CATSDFSDGEAFF. The chain uses TRBV24-1 and TRBJ1-1; D is unresolved. This CDR3 has 13 amino acids. Germline V CDR1 and CDR2: KGHDR, SFDVKD. Trimming cost V 1 base and J 8 bases, with 10 bases left between them.